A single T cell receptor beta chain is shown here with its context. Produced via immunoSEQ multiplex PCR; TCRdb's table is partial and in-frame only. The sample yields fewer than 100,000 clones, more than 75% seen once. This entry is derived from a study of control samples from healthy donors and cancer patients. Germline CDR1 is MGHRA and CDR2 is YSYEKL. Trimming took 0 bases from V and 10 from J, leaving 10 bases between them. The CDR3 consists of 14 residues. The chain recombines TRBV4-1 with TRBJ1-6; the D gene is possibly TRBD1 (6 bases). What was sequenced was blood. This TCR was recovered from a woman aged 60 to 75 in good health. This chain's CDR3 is CASSQDRGESPLHF. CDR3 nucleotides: TGCGCCAGCAGCCAAGACAGGGGTGAATCACCCCTCCACTTT.